This is a list of T cell receptor beta chains from one sample in a study of blood T cells in healthy people across ages. In TCRdb, the 5' RACE reads were re-called with MiXCR into one record per CDR3 protein. The sample carries 500,000 to 700,000 distinct CDR3 sequences, about 30% recorded once. The sequenced material came from blood. These receptors originate from a woman aged 80 or over in good health. CDR3s include the opening cysteine and the closing phenylalanine or tryptophan. A D gene is named only where the DNA matches it firmly. Size is omitted from some rows. Given values are once, few, many or a class for expanded clones.

size	V	D	J	CDR3	DNA
.	TRBV12-3/TRBV12-4	.	TRBJ2-3	CASSLPGRADTQYF	TGTGCCAGCAGTTTGCCCGGGAGAGCAGATACGCAGTATTTT
few	TRBV9	.	TRBJ1-2	CASSLTGIAYGYTF	TGTGCCAGCAGTCTAACAGGCATCGCCTATGGCTACACCTTC
few	TRBV7-9	TRBD1	TRBJ1-5	CASSLASGRGRDQPQHF	TGTGCCAGCAGCTTAGCGTCGGGCAGGGGGCGCGATCAGCCCCAGCATTTT
.	TRBV6-1	.	TRBJ1-5	CASTGRGNQPQHF	TGTGCCAGCACCGGACGGGGGAATCAGCCCCAGCATTTT
many	TRBV12-3/TRBV12-4	TRBD1	TRBJ1-2	CASSRQGINYGYTF	TGTGCCAGCAGCCGACAGGGGATAAACTATGGCTACACCTTC
many	TRBV12-3/TRBV12-4	.	TRBJ1-1	CASSPGTNTEAFF	TGTGCCAGCAGTCCAGGGACCAACACTGAAGCTTTCTTT
many	TRBV7-9	.	TRBJ2-4	CASSPHGNIQYF	TGTGCCAGCAGCCCGCACGGAAACATTCAGTACTTC
few	TRBV28	.	TRBJ2-7	CASSTSGQDTYEQYF	.
.	TRBV7-2	.	TRBJ2-5	CASSTGAYQETQYF	TGTGCCAGCAGCACGGGGGCGTACCAAGAGACCCAGTACTTC
.	TRBV5-1	TRBD1	TRBJ1-4	CASTLVPGQGTANEKLFF	TGCGCCAGCACGTTGGTACCGGGACAGGGGACAGCTAATGAAAAACTGTTTTTT
few	TRBV11-2	.	TRBJ2-3	CASSKSPRDTRTDTQYF	TGTGCCAGCAGCAAATCCCCCCGGGACACCCGCACAGATACGCAGTATTTT
many	TRBV9	TRBD2	TRBJ2-4	CASSATSGGARDIQYF	TGTGCCAGCAGCGCGACTAGCGGGGGGGCCCGAGACATTCAGTACTTC
many	TRBV18	TRBD2	TRBJ2-1	CASSPVAGHNEQFF	TGTGCCAGCTCACCGGTAGCGGGTCACAATGAGCAGTTCTTC
.	TRBV19	.	TRBJ2-1	CASSIVGQAGEQFF	TGTGCCAGTAGTATAGTTGGCCAGGCGGGTGAGCAGTTCTTC